This TCR beta chain was observed in a study of immune evolution from preneoplasia to lung adenocarcinoma. Study context: HLA loss of heterozygosity: about 7% AIS, about 15% MIA, 30% to 35% ADC, none AAH.

Sequencing used immunoSEQ multiplex PCR; TCRdb keeps in-frame clones, though not all of them. Of about 6,500 clones listed, more than 75% are singletons. Patients had resection in Japan or China between about 2013 and 2018. H&E slides confirmed each diagnosis, reviewed by two pathologists independently. Macro-dissection enriched premalignant or tumor cells before nucleic acid extraction. J lost 3 bases, V lost 7 bases, and 2 bases had no gene match. Germline CDR1 is SGHNT and CDR2 is YYREEE (reference sequence). The CDR3 runs 12 residues. The TCR was taken from a donor older than 65 with lung adenocarcinoma. The chain recombines TRBV5-4 with TRBJ2-3; 7 nucleotides agree with TRBD1. Sequencing was performed on FFPE lung adenocarcinoma in situ tissue. The CDR3 loop is CASSRGTDTQYF. The CDR3 coding sequence is TGTGCCAGCTCCAGGGGGACAGATACGCAGTATTTT.